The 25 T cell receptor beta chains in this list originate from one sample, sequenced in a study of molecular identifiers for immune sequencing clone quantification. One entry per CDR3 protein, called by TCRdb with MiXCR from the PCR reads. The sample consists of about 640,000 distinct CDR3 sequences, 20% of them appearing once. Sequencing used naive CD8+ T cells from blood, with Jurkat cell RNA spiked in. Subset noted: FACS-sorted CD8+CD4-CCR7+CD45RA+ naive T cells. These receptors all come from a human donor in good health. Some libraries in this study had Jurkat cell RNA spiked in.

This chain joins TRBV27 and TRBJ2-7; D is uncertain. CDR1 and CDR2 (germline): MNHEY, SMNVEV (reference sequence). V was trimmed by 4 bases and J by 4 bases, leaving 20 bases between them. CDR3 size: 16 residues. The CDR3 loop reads CASSSSFLAGTYEQYF. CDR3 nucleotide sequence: TGTGCCAGCAGTTCCTCCTTTTTGGCCGGCACATACGAGCAGTACTTC.

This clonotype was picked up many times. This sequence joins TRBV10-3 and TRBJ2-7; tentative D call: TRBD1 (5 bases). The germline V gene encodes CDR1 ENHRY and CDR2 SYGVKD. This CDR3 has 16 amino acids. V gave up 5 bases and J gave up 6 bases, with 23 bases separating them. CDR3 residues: CAISLPLGPPTSEQYF. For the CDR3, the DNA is TGTGCCATCAGTTTGCCCCTGGGGCCGCCTACGAGCGAGCAGTACTTC.

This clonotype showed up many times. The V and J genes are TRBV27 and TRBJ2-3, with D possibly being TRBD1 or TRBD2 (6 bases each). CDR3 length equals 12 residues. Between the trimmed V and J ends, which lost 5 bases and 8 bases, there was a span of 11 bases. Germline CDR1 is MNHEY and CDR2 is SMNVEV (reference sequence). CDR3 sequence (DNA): TGTGCCAGCAGTCTACAGGGAGGTACGCAGTATTTT. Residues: CASSLQGGTQYF.

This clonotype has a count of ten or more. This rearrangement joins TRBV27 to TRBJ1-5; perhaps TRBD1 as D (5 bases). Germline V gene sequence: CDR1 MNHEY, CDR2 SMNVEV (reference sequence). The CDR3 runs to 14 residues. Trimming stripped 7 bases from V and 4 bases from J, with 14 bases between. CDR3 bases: TGTGCCAGCAAACAGGCAGGCGATAATCAGCCCCAGCATTTT. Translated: CASKQAGDNQPQHF.

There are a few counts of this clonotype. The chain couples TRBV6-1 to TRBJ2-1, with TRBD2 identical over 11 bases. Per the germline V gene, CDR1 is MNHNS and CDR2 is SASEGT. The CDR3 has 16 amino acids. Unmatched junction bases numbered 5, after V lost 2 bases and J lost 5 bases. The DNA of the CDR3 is TGTGCCAGCAGTGAACCTACTAGCGGGAGTCACAATGAGCAGTTCTTC. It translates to CASSEPTSGSHNEQFF.

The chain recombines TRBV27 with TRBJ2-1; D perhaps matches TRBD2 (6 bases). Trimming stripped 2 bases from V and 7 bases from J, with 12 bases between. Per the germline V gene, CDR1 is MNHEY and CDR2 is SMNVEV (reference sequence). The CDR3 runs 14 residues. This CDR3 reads CASSLLGLSNEQFF. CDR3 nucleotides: TGTGCCAGCAGTTTACTGGGACTTTCTAATGAGCAGTTCTTC.

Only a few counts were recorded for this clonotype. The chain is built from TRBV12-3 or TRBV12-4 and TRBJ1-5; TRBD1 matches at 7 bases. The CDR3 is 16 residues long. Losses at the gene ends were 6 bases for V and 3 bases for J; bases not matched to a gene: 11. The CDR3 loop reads CASSSDRVSPNQPQHF. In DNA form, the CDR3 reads TGTGCCAGCAGCTCCGACAGGGTCTCTCCCAATCAGCCCCAGCATTTT.

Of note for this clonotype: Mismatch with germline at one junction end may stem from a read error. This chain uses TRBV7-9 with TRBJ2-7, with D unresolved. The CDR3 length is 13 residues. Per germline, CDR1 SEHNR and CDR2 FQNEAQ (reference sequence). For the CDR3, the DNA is TGTGCCAGCAGCTTGAGCGTTTCCTACGAGCAGCACTTC. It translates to CASSLSVSYEQHF.

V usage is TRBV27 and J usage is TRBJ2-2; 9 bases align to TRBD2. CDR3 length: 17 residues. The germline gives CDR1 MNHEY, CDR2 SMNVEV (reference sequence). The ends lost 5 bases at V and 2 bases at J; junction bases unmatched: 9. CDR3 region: CASSMYSGGVNTGELFF. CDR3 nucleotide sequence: TGTGCCAGCAGTATGTATAGCGGGGGTGTCAACACCGGGGAGCTGTTTTTT.

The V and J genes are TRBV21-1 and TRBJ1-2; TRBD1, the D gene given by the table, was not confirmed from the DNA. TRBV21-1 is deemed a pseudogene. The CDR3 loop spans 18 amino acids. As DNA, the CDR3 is TGTGCCAGCAGCAAAGAAAGGGACCAGGACAGGGGATACTATGGCTACACCTTC. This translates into CASSKERDQDRGYYGYTF.

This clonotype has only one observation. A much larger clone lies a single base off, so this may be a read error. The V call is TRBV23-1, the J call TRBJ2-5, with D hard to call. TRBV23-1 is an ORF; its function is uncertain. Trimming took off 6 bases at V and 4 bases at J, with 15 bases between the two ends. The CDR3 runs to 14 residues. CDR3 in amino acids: CASRAAGRRETQYF. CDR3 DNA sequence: TGCGCCAGCAGGGCCGCAGGCCGCCGAGAGACCCAGTACTTC.

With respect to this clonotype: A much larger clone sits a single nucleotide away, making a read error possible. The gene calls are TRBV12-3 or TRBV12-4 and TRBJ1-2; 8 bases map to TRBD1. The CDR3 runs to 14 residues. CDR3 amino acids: CASSLGDRYYGHTF. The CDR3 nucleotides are TGTGCCAGCAGTTTGGGGGACAGGTACTATGGCCACACCTTC.

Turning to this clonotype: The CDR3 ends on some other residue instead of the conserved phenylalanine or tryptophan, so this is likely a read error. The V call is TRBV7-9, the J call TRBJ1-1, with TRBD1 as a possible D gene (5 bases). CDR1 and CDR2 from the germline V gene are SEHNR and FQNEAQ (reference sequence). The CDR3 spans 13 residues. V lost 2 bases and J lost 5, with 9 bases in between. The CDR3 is CASSLPWGTEAFL. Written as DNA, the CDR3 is TGTGCCAGCAGCTTACCATGGGGGACTGAAGCTTTCCTT.

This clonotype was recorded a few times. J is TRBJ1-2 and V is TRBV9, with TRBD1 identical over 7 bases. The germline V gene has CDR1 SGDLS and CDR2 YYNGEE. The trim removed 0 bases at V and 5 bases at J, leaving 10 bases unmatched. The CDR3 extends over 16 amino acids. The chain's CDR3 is CASSVEISAGGYGYTF. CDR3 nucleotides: TGTGCCAGCAGCGTAGAGATCTCGGCAGGGGGATATGGCTACACCTTC.

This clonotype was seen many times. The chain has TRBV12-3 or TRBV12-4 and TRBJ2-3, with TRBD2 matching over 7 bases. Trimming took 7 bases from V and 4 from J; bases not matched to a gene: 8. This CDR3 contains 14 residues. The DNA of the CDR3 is TGTGCCAGCACAGAGGCGGGGAGGGCAGATACGCAGTATTTT. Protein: CASTEAGRADTQYF.

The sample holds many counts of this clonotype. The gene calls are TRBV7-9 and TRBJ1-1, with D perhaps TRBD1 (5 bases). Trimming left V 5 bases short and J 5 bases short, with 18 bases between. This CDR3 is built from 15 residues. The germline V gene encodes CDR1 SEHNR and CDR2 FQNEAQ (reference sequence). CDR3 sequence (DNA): TGTGCCAGCAGCCACAGTACAGGTTTTGCGACTGAAGCTTTCTTT. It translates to CASSHSTGFATEAFF. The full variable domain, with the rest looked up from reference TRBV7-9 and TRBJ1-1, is DTGVSQNPRHKITKRGQNVTFRCDPISEHNRLYWYRQTLGQGPEFLTYFQNEAQLEKSRLLSDRFSAERPKGSFSTLEIQRTEQGDSAMYLCASSHSTGFATEAFFGQGTRLTVV.

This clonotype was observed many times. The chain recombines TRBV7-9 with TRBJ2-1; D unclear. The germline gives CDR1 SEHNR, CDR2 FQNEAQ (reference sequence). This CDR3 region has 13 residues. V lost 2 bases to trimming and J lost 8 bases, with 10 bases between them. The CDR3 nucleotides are TGTGCCAGCAGCTTAATTGAGAGAGATGAGCAGTTCTTC. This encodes CASSLIERDEQFF.

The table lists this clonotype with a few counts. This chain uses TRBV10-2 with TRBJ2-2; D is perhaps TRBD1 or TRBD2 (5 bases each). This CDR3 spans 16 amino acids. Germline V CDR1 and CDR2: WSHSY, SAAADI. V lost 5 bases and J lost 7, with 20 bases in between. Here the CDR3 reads CASSNPRDGLVGELFF. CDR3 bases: TGCGCCAGCAGTAACCCCCGGGACGGGCTGGTCGGGGAGCTGTTTTTT.

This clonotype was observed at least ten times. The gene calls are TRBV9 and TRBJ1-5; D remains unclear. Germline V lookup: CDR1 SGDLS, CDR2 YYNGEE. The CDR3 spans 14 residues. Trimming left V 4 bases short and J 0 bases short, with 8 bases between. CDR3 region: CASSPGNSNQPQHF. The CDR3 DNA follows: TGTGCCAGCAGCCCCGGGAATAGCAATCAGCCCCAGCATTTT.

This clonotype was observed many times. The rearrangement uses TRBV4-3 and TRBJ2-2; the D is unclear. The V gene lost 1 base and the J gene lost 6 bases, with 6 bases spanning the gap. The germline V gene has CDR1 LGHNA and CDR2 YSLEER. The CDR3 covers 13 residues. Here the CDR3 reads CASSQVGPGELFF. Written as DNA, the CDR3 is TGCGCCAGCAGCCAAGTGGGCCCCGGGGAGCTGTTTTTT.

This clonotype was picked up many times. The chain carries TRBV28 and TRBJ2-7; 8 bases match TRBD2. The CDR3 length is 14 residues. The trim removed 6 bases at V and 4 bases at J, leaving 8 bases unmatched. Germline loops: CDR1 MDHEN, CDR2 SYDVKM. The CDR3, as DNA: TGTGCCAGCAGCTTAGGACTAGCTCCGTACGAGCAGTACTTC. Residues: CASSLGLAPYEQYF.

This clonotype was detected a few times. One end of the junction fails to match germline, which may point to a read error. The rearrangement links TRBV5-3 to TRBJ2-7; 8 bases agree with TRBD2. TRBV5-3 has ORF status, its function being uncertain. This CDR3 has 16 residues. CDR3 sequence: CASSLASVTSAYEQYF. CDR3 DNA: TGTGCCAGCAGCTTGGCCTCCGTGACTAGCGCCTACGAGCAGTACTTC.

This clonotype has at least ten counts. The CDR3 DNA reads TGTGCCAGCAGTTACTGGACAGCCAAGACCGGGGAGCTGTTTTTT. Protein sequence: CASSYWTAKTGELFF. The chain employs TRBV6-2 or TRBV6-3 and TRBJ2-2, with a tentative D call TRBD1 (6 bases). V was pared by 1 base and J by 5 bases, with 11 bases between. Looked up from germline, CDR1 is MNHEY and CDR2 is SVGEGT. This CDR3 region has 15 residues.

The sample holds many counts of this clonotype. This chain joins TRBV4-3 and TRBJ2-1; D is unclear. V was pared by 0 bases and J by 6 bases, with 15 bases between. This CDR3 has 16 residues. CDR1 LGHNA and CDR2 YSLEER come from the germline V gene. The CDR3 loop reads CASSQDPRVGANEQFF. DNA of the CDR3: TGCGCCAGCAGCCAAGATCCAAGGGTAGGTGCCAATGAGCAGTTCTTC.

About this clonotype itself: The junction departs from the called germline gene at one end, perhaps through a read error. As DNA, the CDR3 is TGTGCCAGCAACTTAGGTATTGGCGGTGAAGGACTACTAACGGGAGAGACCCAGTACTTC. It encodes CASNLGIGGEGLLTGETQYF. The rearrangement joins TRBV7-6 to TRBJ2-5; D perhaps matches TRBD2 (6 bases). The CDR3 totals 20 residues. Germline V gene sequence: CDR1 SGHVS, CDR2 FNYEAQ.